This T cell receptor (beta chain) was captured in a study of CD8+ T cells in alopecia areata. Extracted RNA was reverse transcribed, and the resulting cDNA served as sequencing template. TCRdb's copy holds only in-frame clones and misses some; the assay was immunoSEQ multiplex PCR. This table holds some 190,000 clones, about three fifths found once. Documented treatment: oral pan-JAK inhibitor, 5-10 mg twice daily. There are 16 residues in the CDR3. V lost 2 bases, J lost 4 bases, and 8 bases stayed unmatched. The germline V gene has CDR1 SGHRS and CDR2 YFSETQ. Sequenced here: CD4+ T cells sorted from blood, sampled around week 50, from a patient treated with tofacitinib. This receptor was taken from a human donor with alopecia areata. The chain couples TRBV5-1 to TRBJ2-7; 11 bases line up with TRBD1. The CDR3 region is CASSFLGQGAGYEQYF. The CDR3 nucleotides read TGCGCCAGCAGCTTTCTAGGACAGGGGGCCGGATACGAGCAGTACTTC.